This section outlines one TCR beta chain sequence together with its context. This entry belongs to a study of blood T cell repertoires in COVID-19. Study context: Researchers got acute and convalescent COVID-19 samples from the United States, Italy and Spain.

The authors' processing: The assay estimated nucleated cells by amplifying reference gene primers. Using immunoSEQ multiplex PCR, the repertoire was profiled, and TCRdb retains in-frame clones only, with some absent. V and J calls plus clone size are reproduced from that table; the DNA served to infer D and trimming. The sample records just over 250,000 clones, more than 75% being singletons. Germline-derived CDR1 and CDR2 are ENHRY and SYGVKD. The CDR3 is 13 residues long. The germline V and J ends were trimmed by 5 bases and 3 bases, with 10 bases remaining between them. This TCR came from a middle-aged man who had recovered from COVID-19. The sample taken for sequencing was peripheral blood. The chain is built from TRBV10-3 and TRBJ1-1, with a tentative D call TRBD1 (5 bases). CDR3 bases: TGTGCCATCAGTCTGGGGGGGGACACTGAAGCTTTCTTT. Its translation is CAISLGGDTEAFF.